This record looks at one TCR beta chain sequence and its context. Its antigen is undetermined. Time point defined: late sampling 161 to 241 days after vaccination in a few convalescent patients. The treatment: approximately 9-day PBMC culture with coronavirus spike peptide pools or control peptides (ViraFEST assay). This sample was taken from a study of vaccination and CD4 T cells after COVID-19. About the study: Samples from a few convalescent patients were taken at day 14 and days 161 to 241 post-vaccination. Cultures that served as controls received a CEFX pool, an HIV-1 Nef pool, or no peptide.

The CDR3 consists of 14 residues. The V and J ends lost 5 bases and 0 bases, in that order; junction bases with no gene match: 2. Germline V gives CDR1 SGHNT, CDR2 YENEEA. An Oncomine TCR Beta short-read assay was used to sequence the DNA from cultured CD4+ T cells. MiXCR, applied by TCRdb to the PCR reads, yields one record per CDR3 protein. Of some 16,000 distinct CDR3 sequences detected, about 50% appear once; the ten largest clones hold about 18%. V and J are TRBV11-3 and TRBJ1-1; 8 bases line up with TRBD1. Source: CD4+ T cells from blood, cultured in vitro, taken about 7 months after SARS-CoV-2 vaccination. This clonotype was sampled from a human donor who had recovered from COVID-19. The CDR3 loop reads CASSRDRLNTEAFF. The CDR3 DNA sequence: TGTGCCAGCAGCCGGGACAGGTTGAACACTGAAGCTTTCTTT.